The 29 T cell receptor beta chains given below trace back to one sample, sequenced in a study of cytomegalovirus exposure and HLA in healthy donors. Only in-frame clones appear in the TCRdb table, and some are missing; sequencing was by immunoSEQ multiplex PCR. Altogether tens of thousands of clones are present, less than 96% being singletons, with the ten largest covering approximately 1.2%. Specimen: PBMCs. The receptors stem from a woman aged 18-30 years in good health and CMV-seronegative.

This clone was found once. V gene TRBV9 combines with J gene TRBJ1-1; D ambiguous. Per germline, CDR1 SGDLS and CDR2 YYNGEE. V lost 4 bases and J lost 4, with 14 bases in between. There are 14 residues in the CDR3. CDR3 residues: CASSPFGAGTEAFF. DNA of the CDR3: TGTGCCAGCAGCCCTTTTGGCGCGGGCACTGAAGCTTTCTTT. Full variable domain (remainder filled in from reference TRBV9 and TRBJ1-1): DSGVTQTPKHLITATGQRVTLRCSPRSGDLSVYWYQQSLDQGLQFLIQYYNGEERAKGNILERFSAQQFPDLHSELNLSSLELGDSALYFCASSPFGAGTEAFFGQGTRLTVV.

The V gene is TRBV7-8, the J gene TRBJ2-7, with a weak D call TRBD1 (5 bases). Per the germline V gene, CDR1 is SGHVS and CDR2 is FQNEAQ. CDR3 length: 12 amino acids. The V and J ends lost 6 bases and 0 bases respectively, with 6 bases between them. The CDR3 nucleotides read TGTGCCAGCAGTCAGGGCTCCTACGAGCAGTACTTC. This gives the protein CASSQGSYEQYF.

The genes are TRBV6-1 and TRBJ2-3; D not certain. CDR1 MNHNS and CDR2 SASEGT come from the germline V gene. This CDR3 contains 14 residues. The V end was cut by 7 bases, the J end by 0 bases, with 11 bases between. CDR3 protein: CASMGAFSTDTQYF. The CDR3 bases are TGTGCCAGCATGGGCGCCTTTAGCACAGATACGCAGTATTTT.

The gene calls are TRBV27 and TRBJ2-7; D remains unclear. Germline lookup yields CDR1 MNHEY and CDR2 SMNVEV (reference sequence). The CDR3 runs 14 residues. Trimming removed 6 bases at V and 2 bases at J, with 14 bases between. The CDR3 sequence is CASSQTRRTYEQYF. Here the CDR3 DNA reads TGTGCCAGCAGCCAAACCAGGCGTACCTACGAGCAGTACTTC.

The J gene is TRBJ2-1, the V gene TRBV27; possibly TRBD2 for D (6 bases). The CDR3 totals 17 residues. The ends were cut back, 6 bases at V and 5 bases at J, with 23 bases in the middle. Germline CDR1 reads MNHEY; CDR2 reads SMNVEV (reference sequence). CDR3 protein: CASSLLPGGILNNEQFF. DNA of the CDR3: TGTGCCAGCAGCCTGCTCCCCGGCGGGATTTTGAACAATGAGCAGTTCTTC.

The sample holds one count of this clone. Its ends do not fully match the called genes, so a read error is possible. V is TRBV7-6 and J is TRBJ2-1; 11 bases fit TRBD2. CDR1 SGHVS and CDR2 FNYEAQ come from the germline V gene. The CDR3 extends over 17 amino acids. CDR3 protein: CGSSLGILAGGYNEQFF. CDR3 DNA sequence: TGTGGCAGCAGCTTAGGGATATTAGCGGGGGGGTACAATGAGCAGTTCTTC.

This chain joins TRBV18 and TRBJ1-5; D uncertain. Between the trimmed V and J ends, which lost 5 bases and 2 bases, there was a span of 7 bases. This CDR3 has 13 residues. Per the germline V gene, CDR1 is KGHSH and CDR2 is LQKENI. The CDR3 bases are TGTGCCAGCTCATCGGGAGGCAATCAGCCCCAGCATTTT. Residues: CASSSGGNQPQHF. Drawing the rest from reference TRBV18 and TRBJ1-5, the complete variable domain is NAGVMQNPRHLVRRRGQEARLRCSPMKGHSHVYWYRQLPEEGLKFMVYLQKENIIDESGMPKERFSAEFPKEGPSILRIQQVVRGDSAAYFCASSSGGNQPQHFGDGTRLSIL.

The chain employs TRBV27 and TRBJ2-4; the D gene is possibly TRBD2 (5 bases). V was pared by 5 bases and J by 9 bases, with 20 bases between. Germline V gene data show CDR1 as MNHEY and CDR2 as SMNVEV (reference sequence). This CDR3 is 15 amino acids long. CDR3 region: CASSPARLRAGIQYF. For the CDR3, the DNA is TGTGCCAGCAGTCCCGCCCGTCTCCGGGCGGGCATTCAGTACTTC.

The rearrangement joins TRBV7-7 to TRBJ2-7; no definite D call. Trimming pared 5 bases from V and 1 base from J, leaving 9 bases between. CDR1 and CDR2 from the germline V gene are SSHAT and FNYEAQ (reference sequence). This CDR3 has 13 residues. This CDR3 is CASSAHASYEQYF. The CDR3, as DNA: TGTGCCAGCAGCGCCCACGCGTCCTACGAGCAGTACTTC.

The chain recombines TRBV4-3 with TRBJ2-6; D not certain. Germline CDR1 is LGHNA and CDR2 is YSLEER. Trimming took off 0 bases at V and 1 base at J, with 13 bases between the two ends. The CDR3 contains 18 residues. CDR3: CASSQDPGYFSGANVLTF. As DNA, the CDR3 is TGCGCCAGCAGCCAAGACCCTGGTTACTTTTCTGGGGCCAACGTCCTGACTTTC.

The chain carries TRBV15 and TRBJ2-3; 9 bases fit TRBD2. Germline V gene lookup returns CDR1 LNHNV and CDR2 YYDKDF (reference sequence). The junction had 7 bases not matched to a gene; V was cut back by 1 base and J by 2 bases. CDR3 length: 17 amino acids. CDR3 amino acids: CATSRGVGGGATDTQYF. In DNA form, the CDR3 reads TGTGCCACCAGCAGAGGGGTCGGCGGGGGGGCCACAGATACGCAGTATTTT.

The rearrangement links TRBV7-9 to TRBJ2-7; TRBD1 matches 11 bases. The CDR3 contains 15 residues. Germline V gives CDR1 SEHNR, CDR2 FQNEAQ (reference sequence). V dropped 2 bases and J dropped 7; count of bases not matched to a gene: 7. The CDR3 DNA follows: TGTGCCAGCAGCTTATCCCCGGACAGGGGGCATGAGCAGTACTTC. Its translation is CASSLSPDRGHEQYF.

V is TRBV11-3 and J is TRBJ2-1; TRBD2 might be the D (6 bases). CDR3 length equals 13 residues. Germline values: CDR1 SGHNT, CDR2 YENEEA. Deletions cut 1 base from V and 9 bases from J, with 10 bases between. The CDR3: CASSLAGGGEQFF. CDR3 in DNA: TGTGCCAGCAGCTTAGCTGGGGGAGGTGAGCAGTTCTTC.

In DNA form, the CDR3 reads TGCGCCAGCAGCTTGTCTAGCGCCACAGATACGCAGTATTTT. Amino acids: CASSLSSATDTQYF. The V gene is TRBV5-1, the J gene TRBJ2-3; possibly TRBD2 for D (6 bases). Germline-derived CDR1 and CDR2 are SGHRS and YFSETQ. V lost 1 base, J lost 2 bases, and 8 bases lay in between. The CDR3 has 14 amino acids. Together with reference TRBV5-1 and TRBJ2-3, the CDR3 gives the full variable domain: KAGVTQTPRYLIKTRGQQVTLSCSPISGHRSVSWYQQTPGQGLQFLFEYFSETQRNKGNFPGRFSGRQFSNSRSEMNVSTLELGDSALYLCASSLSSATDTQYFGPGTRLTVL.

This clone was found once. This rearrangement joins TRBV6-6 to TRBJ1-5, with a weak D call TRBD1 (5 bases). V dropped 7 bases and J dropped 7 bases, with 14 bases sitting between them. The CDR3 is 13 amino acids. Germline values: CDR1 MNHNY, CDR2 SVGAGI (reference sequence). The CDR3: CASTPTGGQPQHF. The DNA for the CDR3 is TGTGCCAGCACACCCACGGGGGGGCAGCCCCAGCATTTT.

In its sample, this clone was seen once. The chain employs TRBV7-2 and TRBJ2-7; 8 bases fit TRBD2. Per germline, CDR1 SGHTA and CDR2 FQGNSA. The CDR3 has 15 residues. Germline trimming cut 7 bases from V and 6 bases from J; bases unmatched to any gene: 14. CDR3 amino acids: CASTRGGGAPLEQYF. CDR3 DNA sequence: TGTGCCAGCACCCGGGGGGGCGGGGCCCCCCTCGAGCAGTACTTC.

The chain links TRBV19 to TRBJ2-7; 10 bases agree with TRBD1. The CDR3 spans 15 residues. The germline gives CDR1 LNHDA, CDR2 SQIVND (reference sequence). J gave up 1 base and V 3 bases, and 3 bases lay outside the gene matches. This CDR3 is CASSIRTGGSYEQYF. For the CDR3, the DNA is TGTGCCAGTAGTATTCGGACAGGGGGGTCCTACGAGCAGTACTTC.

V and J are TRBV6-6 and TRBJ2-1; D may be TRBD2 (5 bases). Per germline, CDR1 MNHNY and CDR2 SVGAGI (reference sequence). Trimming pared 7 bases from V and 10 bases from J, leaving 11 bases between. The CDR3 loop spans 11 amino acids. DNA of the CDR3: TGTGCCAGCACCCGTACGGGGGAGCAGTTCTTC. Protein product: CASTRTGEQFF.

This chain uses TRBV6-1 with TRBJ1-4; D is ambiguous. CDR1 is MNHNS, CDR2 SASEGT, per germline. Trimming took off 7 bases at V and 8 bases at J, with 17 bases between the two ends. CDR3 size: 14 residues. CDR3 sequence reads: CASTPRPTAEKLFF. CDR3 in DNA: TGTGCCAGCACCCCGCGGCCGACCGCGGAAAAACTGTTTTTT.

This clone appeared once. CDR3 in amino acids: CSAKPTAGRFF. For the CDR3, the DNA is TGCAGTGCTAAGCCCACAGCTGGTCGGTTCTTC. The gene calls are TRBV20-1 and TRBJ2-1; no reliable D call. The V gene's germline CDR1 is DFQATT and CDR2 SNEGSKA (reference sequence). The V gene lost 4 bases and the J gene lost 15 bases, with 16 bases spanning the gap. CDR3 length: 11 residues.

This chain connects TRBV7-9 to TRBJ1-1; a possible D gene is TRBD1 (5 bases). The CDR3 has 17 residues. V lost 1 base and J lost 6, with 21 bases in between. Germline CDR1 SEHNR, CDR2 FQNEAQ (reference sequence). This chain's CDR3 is CASSLDSGSGWVSEAFF. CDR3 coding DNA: TGTGCCAGCAGCTTAGATTCAGGGTCAGGGTGGGTTTCTGAAGCTTTCTTT.

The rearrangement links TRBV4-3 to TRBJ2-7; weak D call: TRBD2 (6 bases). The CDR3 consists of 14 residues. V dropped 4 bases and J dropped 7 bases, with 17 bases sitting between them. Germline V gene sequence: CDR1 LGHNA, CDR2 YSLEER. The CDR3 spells CASSPGARAGEQYF. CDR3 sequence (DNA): TGCGCCAGCAGCCCTGGTGCCAGGGCGGGGGAGCAGTACTTC.

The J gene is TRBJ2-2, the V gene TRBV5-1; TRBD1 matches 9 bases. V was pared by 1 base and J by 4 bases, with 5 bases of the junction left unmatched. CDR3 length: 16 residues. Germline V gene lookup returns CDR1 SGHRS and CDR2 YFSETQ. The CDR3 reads CASSLRDRAGTGELFF. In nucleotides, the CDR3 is TGCGCCAGCAGCTTGAGGGACAGGGCTGGCACCGGGGAGCTGTTTTTT.

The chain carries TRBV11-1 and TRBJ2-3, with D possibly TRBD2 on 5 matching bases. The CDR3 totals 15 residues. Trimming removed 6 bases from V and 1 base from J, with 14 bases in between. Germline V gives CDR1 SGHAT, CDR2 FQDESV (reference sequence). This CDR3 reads CASRKEADGTDTQYF. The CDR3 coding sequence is TGTGCCAGCAGGAAGGAGGCGGACGGCACAGATACGCAGTATTTT.

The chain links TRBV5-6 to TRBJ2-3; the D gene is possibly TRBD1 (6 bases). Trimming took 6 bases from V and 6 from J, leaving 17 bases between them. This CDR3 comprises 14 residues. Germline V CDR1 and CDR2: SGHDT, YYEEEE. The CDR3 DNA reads TGTGCCAGCACCCACAGGGCCGCGGTTGATACGCAGTATTTT. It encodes CASTHRAAVDTQYF.

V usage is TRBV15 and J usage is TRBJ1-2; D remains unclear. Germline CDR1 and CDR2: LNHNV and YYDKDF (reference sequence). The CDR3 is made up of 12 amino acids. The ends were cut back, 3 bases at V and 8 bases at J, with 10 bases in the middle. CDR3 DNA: TGTGCCACCAGCAGTGTCGACTGGGGCTACACCTTC. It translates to CATSSVDWGYTF.

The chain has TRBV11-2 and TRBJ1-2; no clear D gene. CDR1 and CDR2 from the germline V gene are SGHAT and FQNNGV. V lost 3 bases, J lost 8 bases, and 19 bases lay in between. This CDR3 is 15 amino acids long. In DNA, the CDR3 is TGTGCCAGCAGCTTTTTTCCCCGACCCCGGGAAGGCTACACCTTC. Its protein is CASSFFPRPREGYTF.

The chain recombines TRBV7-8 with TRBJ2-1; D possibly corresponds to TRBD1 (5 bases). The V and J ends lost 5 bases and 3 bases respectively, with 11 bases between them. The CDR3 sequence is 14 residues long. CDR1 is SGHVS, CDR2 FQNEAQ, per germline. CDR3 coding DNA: TGTGCCAGCAGCGCGACAGACGTCTACAATGAGCAGTTCTTC. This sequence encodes CASSATDVYNEQFF.

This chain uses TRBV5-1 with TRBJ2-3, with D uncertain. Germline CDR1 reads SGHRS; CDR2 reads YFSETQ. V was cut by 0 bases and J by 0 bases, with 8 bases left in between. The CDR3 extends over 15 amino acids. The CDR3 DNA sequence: TGCGCCAGCAGCTTGGGCGGCCACAGCACAGATACGCAGTATTTT. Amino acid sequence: CASSLGGHSTDTQYF. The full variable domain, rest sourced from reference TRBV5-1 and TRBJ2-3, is KAGVTQTPRYLIKTRGQQVTLSCSPISGHRSVSWYQQTPGQGLQFLFEYFSETQRNKGNFPGRFSGRQFSNSRSEMNVSTLELGDSALYLCASSLGGHSTDTQYFGPGTRLTVL.